The 10 T cell receptor beta chains presented below share a single source sample, sequenced in a study of blood T cell repertoires in COVID-19. The data were produced by immunoSEQ multiplex PCR, yet TCRdb's version contains in-frame clones alone and is incomplete. This sample has fewer than 700,000 clones, with roughly 91% found just once. Input material: peripheral blood. The receptors were sampled from a woman in her 50s with COVID-19, enrolled during active disease.

The V call is TRBV9, the J call TRBJ1-1; TRBD1 agrees at 7 bases. Germline V gene sequence: CDR1 SGDLS, CDR2 YYNGEE. This CDR3 has 15 amino acids. Losses at the gene ends were 4 bases for V and 3 bases for J; bases not matched to a gene: 9. This CDR3 is CASSPKTGEDTEAFF. CDR3 DNA: TGTGCCAGCAGCCCCAAAACAGGGGAGGACACTGAAGCTTTCTTT.

The rearrangement links TRBV30 to TRBJ1-1, with 7 nucleotides matching TRBD1. CDR1 and CDR2 from the germline V gene are GTSNPN and SVGIG (reference sequence). The ends lost 5 bases at V and 4 bases at J; junction bases unmatched: 7. CDR3 length equals 13 residues. CDR3 amino acids: CAWGKGAGTEAFF. CDR3 DNA sequence: TGTGCCTGGGGGAAGGGGGCAGGCACTGAAGCTTTCTTT.

This rearrangement joins TRBV30 to TRBJ1-1; 8 bases are shared with TRBD1. CDR3 length: 14 residues. CDR1 GTSNPN and CDR2 SVGIG come from the germline V gene (reference sequence). V dropped 3 bases and J dropped 4; count of bases not matched to a gene: 7. The CDR3 DNA follows: TGTGCCTGGAGAGCCCCGACAGGGGTCACTGAAGCTTTCTTT. It specifies CAWRAPTGVTEAFF.

The rearrangement links TRBV25-1 to TRBJ1-2; TRBD1 matches at 7 bases. V trimming: 7 bases; J trimming: 7 bases; junction bases outside the gene matches: 6. The CDR3 runs to 12 residues. The germline V gene encodes CDR1 MGHDK and CDR2 SYGVNS. CDR3 sequence: CASTADRVGYTF. In nucleotides, the CDR3 is TGTGCCAGCACCGCTGACAGGGTTGGCTACACCTTC.

CDR3 coding DNA: TGTGCCAGTAGTATAACAGGGGGCTTAGATGGCTACACCTTC. Translation: CASSITGGLDGYTF. This chain joins TRBV19 and TRBJ1-2; TRBD1 matches 9 bases. The germline gives CDR1 LNHDA, CDR2 SQIVND (reference sequence). Trimming cost V 2 bases and J 6 bases; bases outside gene matches: 4. This CDR3 contains 14 residues. Full variable domain (remainder filled in from reference TRBV19 and TRBJ1-2): DGGITQSPKYLFRKEGQNVTLSCEQNLNHDAMYWYRQDPGQGLRLIYYSQIVNDFQKGDIAEGYSVSREKKESFPLTVTSAQKNPTAFYLCASSITGGLDGYTFGSGTRLTVV.

The chain combines TRBV5-8 with TRBJ1-5; D not certain. Looked up from germline, CDR1 is SGHTS and CDR2 is YDEGEE. With 0 bases removed from V and 9 bases from J, the gap between germline ends came to 16 bases. The CDR3 extends over 15 amino acids. The CDR3 nucleotides are TGTGCCAGCAGCTTGGAGGTCTCCCGCGGGAGGCCCCAGCATTTT. Residues: CASSLEVSRGRPQHF.

V is TRBV5-4 and J is TRBJ2-3; a weak D match, TRBD2 (5 bases). From germline, CDR1 is SGHNT and CDR2 YYREEE (reference sequence). Trimming removed 3 bases from V and 0 bases from J, with 8 bases in between. The CDR3 spans 14 residues. The CDR3 reads CASSSRTSTDTQYF. The CDR3 DNA is TGTGCCAGCAGCTCCCGGACTAGCACAGATACGCAGTATTTT.

This clone turned up a few times. The chain employs TRBV7-2 and TRBJ2-7, with a weak D call TRBD2 (7 bases). CDR1 is SGHTA, CDR2 FQGNSA, per germline. Trimming shortened V by 0 bases and J by 1 base, and 10 bases separated the two germline ends. This CDR3 has 15 residues. CDR3 in DNA: TGTGCCAGCAGCTTAGCTGCGGGGGCTTCCTACGAGCAGTACTTC. Encoded protein: CASSLAAGASYEQYF.

The V gene is TRBV30, the J gene TRBJ2-7; D might be TRBD2 (5 bases). The CDR3 sequence is 15 residues long. With 4 bases removed from V and 0 bases from J, the gap between germline ends came to 16 bases. Germline CDR1 reads GTSNPN; CDR2 reads SVGIG (reference sequence). This chain's CDR3 is CAWTPQEAGSYEQYF. The CDR3 DNA reads as TGTGCCTGGACCCCCCAGGAGGCCGGCTCCTACGAGCAGTACTTC.

This rearrangement joins TRBV18 to TRBJ1-5; 9 nucleotides align to TRBD1. This CDR3 spans 13 amino acids. Germline CDR1 and CDR2: KGHSH and LQKENI. Unmatched junction bases numbered 4, after V lost 5 bases and J lost 8 bases. Written as DNA, the CDR3 is TGTGCCAGCTCAGGGACAGGGTTTGAGCCCCAGCATTTT. Amino acid sequence: CASSGTGFEPQHF.